These 31 T cell receptor beta chains originate from one sample sequenced in a study of T cells in Graves' hyperthyroidism and ophthalmopathy. Amplification of TCR beta CDR3 regions used RNA as the template. First-round RT-PCR of the TCR CDR3 relied on the HTBI primer set. TCRdb passed the multiplex PCR reads through MiXCR, listing each CDR3 protein once. The sample has just under 750,000 distinct CDR3 sequences, about 35% seen once. Source material: blood. Receptor source: a woman aged 40 to 50 with Graves' hyperthyroidism.

At least ten counts were recorded for this clonotype. The V call is TRBV11-2, the J call TRBJ1-6; D call uncertain. CDR1 is SGHAT, CDR2 FQNNGV, per germline. V gave up 1 base and J gave up 10 bases, with 11 bases separating them. This CDR3 region has 14 residues. CDR3 in amino acids: CASSLVSGQSPLHF. CDR3 nucleotide sequence: TGTGCCAGCAGCTTAGTAAGCGGGCAATCACCCCTCCACTTT.

In its sample, this clonotype was seen a few times. The gene calls are TRBV27 and TRBJ1-1; possibly TRBD1 for D (5 bases). The V gene lost 2 bases and the J gene lost 4 bases, with 17 bases spanning the gap. Germline-derived CDR1 and CDR2 are MNHEY and SMNVEV (reference sequence). The CDR3 is 16 amino acids. CDR3: CASSLKLRGAGTEAFF. The CDR3 DNA follows: TGTGCCAGCAGTTTAAAATTAAGGGGCGCGGGCACTGAAGCTTTCTTT.

This clonotype was detected only a few times. This chain uses TRBV12-5 with TRBJ2-7; D is undetermined. The V end was cut by 0 bases, the J end by 2 bases, with 17 bases between. This CDR3 is 17 amino acids long. Germline-derived CDR1 and CDR2 are LGHNT and FRNRAP. The CDR3 DNA follows: TGTGCTAGTGGTTTGGTACTACAAACCCCCCAAACCTACGAGCAGTACTTC. This translates into CASGLVLQTPQTYEQYF.

At least ten counts were recorded for this clonotype. V and J are TRBV19 and TRBJ1-1, with D possibly matching TRBD1 (5 bases). Germline CDR1 is LNHDA and CDR2 is SQIVND (reference sequence). The germline V and J ends were trimmed by 1 base and 2 bases, with 11 bases remaining between them. The CDR3 sequence is 15 residues long. The DNA of the CDR3 is TGTGCCAGTAGTATAGCTACAGGACACAACACTGAAGCTTTCTTT. It translates to CASSIATGHNTEAFF.

In this sample, this clonotype turned up many times. The rearrangement joins TRBV5-4 to TRBJ1-6; possible D gene TRBD1, 5 bases. Germline V gene lookup returns CDR1 SGHNT and CDR2 YYREEE (reference sequence). Trimming took off 3 bases at V and 3 bases at J, with 7 bases between the two ends. The length of the CDR3 is 14 residues. CDR3 protein: CASSSGVYNSPLHF. As DNA, the CDR3 is TGTGCCAGCAGCTCGGGGGTCTATAATTCACCCCTCCACTTT.

The chain is built from TRBV29-1 and TRBJ1-1; 7 bases line up with TRBD1. Germline trimming cut 7 bases from V and 1 base from J; bases unmatched to any gene: 0. CDR1 is SQVTM and CDR2 is ANQGSEA in the germline V gene. This CDR3 spans 11 amino acids. CDR3 sequence reads: CSGTGNTEAFF. The CDR3 DNA is TGCAGCGGGACAGGGAACACTGAAGCTTTCTTT.

Points on this clonotype: Its ends do not fully match the called genes, so a read error is possible. The V call is TRBV5-1, the J call TRBJ2-2; D uncertain. Germline V gene lookup returns CDR1 SGHRS and CDR2 YFSETQ. The CDR3 runs to 14 residues. The CDR3 sequence: CASSFFQATGELFF. CDR3 bases: TGTGCCAGCAGCTTCTTCCAGGCCACCGGGGAGCTGTTTTTT.

For this clonotype: The junction departs from germline at one end; a sequencing error may be responsible. The chain employs TRBV7-2 and TRBJ2-2; D might be TRBD1 or TRBD2, each matching 5 bases. CDR1 SGHTA and CDR2 FQGNSA come from the germline V gene. The CDR3 is made up of 17 amino acids. The CDR3 loop is CASSQEPGGGNTGELFF. CDR3 coding DNA: TGCGCCAGCAGCCAAGAGCCGGGTGGGGGAAACACCGGGGAGCTGTTTTTT.

In the case of this clonotype: A much larger clone lies a single base off, so this may be a read error. Lacking the conserved final phenylalanine or tryptophan, this CDR3 likely reflects a read error. The chain employs TRBV7-9 and TRBJ1-5, with D perhaps matching TRBD1 (6 bases). The CDR3 sequence is 14 residues long. Trimming took 3 bases from V and 3 from J, leaving 9 bases between them. The germline V gene encodes CDR1 SEHNR and CDR2 FQNEAQ (reference sequence). The CDR3 here is CASSLTGYNQPQHL. The CDR3 DNA is TGTGCCAGCAGCTTGACAGGTTACAATCAGCCCCAGCATCTT.

A few counts support this clonotype. The chain uses TRBV6-6 and TRBJ1-6, with 7 bases that match TRBD1. Per germline, CDR1 MNHNY and CDR2 SVGAGI (reference sequence). V dropped 6 bases and J dropped 7; count of bases not matched to a gene: 15. The CDR3 is made up of 17 amino acids. As DNA, the CDR3 is TGTGCCAGCAGCCCGCCAAATGGGGGACAGCAGAATTCACCCCTCCACTTT. It is translated as CASSPPNGGQQNSPLHF.

This clonotype was found many times. The chain uses TRBV9 and TRBJ1-1; D unresolved. Looked up from germline, CDR1 is SGDLS and CDR2 is YYNGEE. The CDR3 contains 12 residues. V was trimmed by 0 bases and J by 10 bases, leaving 10 bases between them. CDR3: CASSVAPEVAFF. CDR3 nucleotide sequence: TGTGCCAGCAGCGTAGCACCGGAGGTAGCTTTCTTT.

This rearrangement joins TRBV19 to TRBJ2-7, with D unclear. The CDR3 extends over 14 amino acids. From germline, CDR1 is LNHDA and CDR2 SQIVND (reference sequence). The V end was cut by 3 bases, the J end by 0 bases, with 9 bases between. CDR3 nucleotide sequence: TGTGCCAGTAGTATGACGGGCTCCTCCTACGAGCAGTACTTC. This sequence encodes CASSMTGSSYEQYF.

V usage is TRBV19 and J usage is TRBJ1-1; 7 positions match TRBD1. CDR3 length: 17 amino acids. Germline V gene lookup returns CDR1 LNHDA and CDR2 SQIVND (reference sequence). With 6 bases clipped from V and 4 bases from J, the junction kept 17 bases outside the gene matches. The CDR3 is CASSRQGRALMSTEAFF. CDR3 in DNA: TGTGCCAGTAGCCGACAGGGTAGGGCTCTGATGAGCACTGAAGCTTTCTTT.

This clonotype has just one count. A much larger clone differs by one base, so this may be a read error. The rearrangement joins TRBV20-1 to TRBJ2-5, with D tentatively TRBD2 (5 bases). The germline V gene has CDR1 DFQATT and CDR2 SNEGSKA (reference sequence). This CDR3 has 12 amino acids. Trimming removed 3 bases at V and 4 bases at J, with 9 bases between. CDR3 DNA: TGCAGTGCTAGGCCACGGGGAGAGACCCAGTACTTC. The encoded protein is CSARPRGETQYF.

The chain is built from TRBV6-2 or TRBV6-3 and TRBJ2-5; 7 bases fit TRBD2. CDR1 is MNHEY and CDR2 is SVGEGT in the germline V gene. Trimming cost V 6 bases and J 1 base; bases outside gene matches: 8. This CDR3 spans 15 amino acids. The CDR3: CASSPRDYTQETQYF. CDR3 nucleotides: TGTGCCAGCAGCCCCCGGGACTACACCCAAGAGACCCAGTACTTC.

This clonotype has ten or more counts. The rearrangement joins TRBV24-1 to TRBJ1-5; D remains unclear. CDR1 is KGHDR, CDR2 SFDVKD, per germline. This CDR3 contains 13 residues. Trimming pared 4 bases from V and 3 bases from J, leaving 6 bases between. The CDR3 sequence: CATSDPPNQPQHF. CDR3 coding DNA: TGTGCCACCAGTGACCCTCCCAATCAGCCCCAGCATTTT.

CDR3 sequence (DNA): TGTGCCAGCAGCCAAGACGAATTATACACCGGGGAGCTGTTTTTT. It yields the protein CASSQDELYTGELFF. The chain couples TRBV9 to TRBJ2-2; D not resolved. CDR3 length equals 15 residues. Trimming took off 4 bases at V and 3 bases at J, with 13 bases between the two ends. Germline CDR1 reads SGDLS; CDR2 reads YYNGEE.

This CDR3 reads CASSSGSLPGYEQYF. CDR3 sequence (DNA): TGTGCCAGCAGCTCCGGGTCCTTACCCGGGTACGAGCAGTACTTC. The genes are TRBV7-9 and TRBJ2-7; no definite D call. Trimming stripped 4 bases from V and 4 bases from J, with 17 bases between. The V gene's germline CDR1 is SEHNR and CDR2 FQNEAQ (reference sequence). The CDR3 covers 15 residues.

The chain couples TRBV6-5 to TRBJ1-4; unclear D gene. This CDR3 region has 15 residues. Trimming removed 0 bases from V and 8 bases from J, with 13 bases in between. The germline V gene has CDR1 MNHEY and CDR2 SVGAGI. CDR3 DNA: TGTGCCAGCAGTTACTCGATACCAAGTCTGGAAAAACTGTTTTTT. Protein product: CASSYSIPSLEKLFF.

In this sample, this clonotype turned up many times. The rearrangement links TRBV7-9 to TRBJ1-1; no reliable D call. Trimming left V 5 bases short and J 0 bases short, with 10 bases between. This CDR3 is built from 14 residues. Germline-derived CDR1 and CDR2 are SEHNR and FQNEAQ (reference sequence). In DNA, the CDR3 is TGTGCCAGCAGCCCTGGACTCATGAACACTGAAGCTTTCTTT. Encoded protein: CASSPGLMNTEAFF. Combining the CDR3 with reference TRBV7-9 and TRBJ1-1 gives the whole variable domain DTGVSQNPRHKITKRGQNVTFRCDPISEHNRLYWYRQTLGQGPEFLTYFQNEAQLEKSRLLSDRFSAERPKGSFSTLEIQRTEQGDSAMYLCASSPGLMNTEAFFGQGTRLTVV.

In this sample, this clonotype turned up a few times. CDR3 DNA sequence: TGTGCCAGCAGTGAAGCGCTTCAGGGGAACACTGAAGCTTTCTTT. Translated, it gives CASSEALQGNTEAFF. This sequence joins TRBV2 and TRBJ1-1; possibly TRBD1 for D (5 bases). Between the trimmed V and J ends, which lost 0 bases and 1 base, there was a span of 9 bases. There are 15 residues in the CDR3. The germline gives CDR1 SNHLY, CDR2 FYNNEI.

The J gene is TRBJ2-2, the V gene TRBV7-2; possibly TRBD1 for D (6 bases). The V gene lost 5 bases and the J gene lost 8 bases, with 18 bases spanning the gap. Germline CDR1 and CDR2: SGHTA and FQGNSA. The length of the CDR3 is 15 residues. For the CDR3, the DNA is TGTGCCAGCAGCCCAAAGAGGGGGTTATCAGGGGAGCTGTTTTTT. Translated: CASSPKRGLSGELFF.

Written as DNA, the CDR3 is TGTGCCAGCAGCTGGGGGTCCCCAGGGGGCAGGTTAGGCTACACCTTC. Its protein is CASSWGSPGGRLGYTF. This sequence joins TRBV7-2 and TRBJ1-2; 8 positions agree with TRBD1. Losses at the gene ends were 4 bases for V and 8 bases for J; bases not matched to a gene: 15. The CDR3 length is 16 residues. From germline, CDR1 is SGHTA and CDR2 FQGNSA. Filled out from reference TRBV7-2 and TRBJ1-2, the complete variable domain reads GAGVSQSPSNKVTEKGKDVELRCDPISGHTALYWYRQSLGQGLEFLIYFQGNSAPDKSGLPSDRFSAERTGGSVSTLTIQRTQQEDSAVYLCASSWGSPGGRLGYTFGSGTRLTVV.

This clonotype showed up many times. V is TRBV7-9 and J is TRBJ1-2; 9 positions agree with TRBD1. The CDR3 totals 15 residues. V shed 3 bases and J 8 bases; nucleotides not matched to a gene: 10. Germline V gene sequence: CDR1 SEHNR, CDR2 FQNEAQ (reference sequence). DNA for the CDR3: TGTGCCAGCAGCTTCATCTCCGGGACAGGGAACGGCTACACCTTC. Protein: CASSFISGTGNGYTF.

A remark on this clonotype: A much larger clone sits a single nucleotide away, making a read error possible. This rearrangement joins TRBV19 to TRBJ2-7, with 7 bases fitting TRBD1. Germline CDR1 LNHDA, CDR2 SQIVND (reference sequence). The junction had 6 bases not matched to a gene; V was cut back by 5 bases and J by 5 bases. This CDR3 has 13 residues. CDR3 in amino acids: CASSRQGFDEQYF. The DNA for the CDR3 is TGTGCCAGTAGTCGACAGGGTTTTGACGAGCAGTACTTC.

This clonotype was detected many times. The J gene is TRBJ1-1, the V gene TRBV29-1; D remains unclear. V gave up 2 bases and J gave up 1 base, with 8 bases separating them. The CDR3 consists of 13 residues. Germline CDR1 reads SQVTM; CDR2 reads ANQGSEA. The CDR3 DNA follows: TGCAGCGTTGAACCACCAGGGAACACTGAAGCTTTCTTT. Its protein is CSVEPPGNTEAFF.

This clonotype was detected ten times or more. This chain connects TRBV9 to TRBJ2-5; D tentatively fits TRBD1 or TRBD2 (5 bases each). V lost 0 bases and J 5 bases, leaving 11 bases between the germline ends. Germline V gene data show CDR1 as SGDLS and CDR2 as YYNGEE. There are 14 residues in the CDR3. CDR3 DNA sequence: TGTGCCAGCAGCGTAGGAGGGGCAGGGGAGACCCAGTACTTC. This gives the protein CASSVGGAGETQYF.

Points on this clonotype: At one end the junction does not follow the germline gene, possibly because of a read error. CDR3 DNA sequence: TGTGCCAGCAGCGTAGCAGACCTCACCGGGGAGCCGTTTTTT. Translation gives CASSVADLTGEPFF. This chain uses TRBV9 with TRBJ2-2, with D perhaps matching TRBD2 (5 bases). CDR3 size: 14 residues. Germline-derived CDR1 and CDR2 are SGDLS and YYNGEE.

This clonotype occurred many times. The chain is built from TRBV7-8 and TRBJ2-5; 9 nucleotides agree with TRBD1. Germline V gives CDR1 SGHVS, CDR2 FQNEAQ. CDR3 size: 15 residues. Trimming removed 5 bases from V and 2 bases from J; junction bases left unmatched: 6. The CDR3 sequence: CASSAGTGKQETQYF. CDR3 coding DNA: TGTGCCAGCAGCGCCGGGACAGGGAAGCAAGAGACCCAGTACTTC.

V usage is TRBV2 and J usage is TRBJ1-2; D remains ambiguous. Germline loops: CDR1 SNHLY, CDR2 FYNNEI. CDR3 length: 15 amino acids. V was pared by 0 bases and J by 3 bases, with 11 bases between. The CDR3 spells CASSEATHSYYGYTF. CDR3 DNA sequence: TGTGCCAGCAGTGAAGCAACCCACTCATACTATGGCTACACCTTC.

This clonotype appeared many times. The CDR3 reads CASDLGTEAFF. The CDR3 DNA follows: TGTGCCAGCGACTTGGGGACTGAAGCTTTCTTT. The gene calls are TRBV2 and TRBJ1-1; D not certain. CDR3 length: 11 residues. With 8 bases removed from V and 5 bases from J, the gap between germline ends came to 9 bases. Per the germline V gene, CDR1 is SNHLY and CDR2 is FYNNEI.